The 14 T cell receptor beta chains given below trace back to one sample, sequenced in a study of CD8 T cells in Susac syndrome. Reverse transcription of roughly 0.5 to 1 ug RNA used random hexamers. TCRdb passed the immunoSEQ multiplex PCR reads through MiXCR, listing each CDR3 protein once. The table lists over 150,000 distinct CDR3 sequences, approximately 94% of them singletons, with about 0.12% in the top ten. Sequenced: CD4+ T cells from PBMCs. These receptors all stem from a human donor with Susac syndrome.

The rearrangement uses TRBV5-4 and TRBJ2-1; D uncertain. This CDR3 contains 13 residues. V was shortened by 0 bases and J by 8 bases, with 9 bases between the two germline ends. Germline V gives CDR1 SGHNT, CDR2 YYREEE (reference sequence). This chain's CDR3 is CASSLVYLDEQFF. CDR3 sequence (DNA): TGTGCCAGCAGCTTGGTATATTTGGATGAGCAGTTCTTC. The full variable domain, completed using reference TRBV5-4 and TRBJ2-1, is ETGVTQSPTHLIKTRGQQVTLRCSSQSGHNTVSWYQQALGQGPQFIFQYYREEENGRGNFPPRFSGLQFPNYSSELNVNALELDDSALYLCASSLVYLDEQFFGPGTRLTVL.

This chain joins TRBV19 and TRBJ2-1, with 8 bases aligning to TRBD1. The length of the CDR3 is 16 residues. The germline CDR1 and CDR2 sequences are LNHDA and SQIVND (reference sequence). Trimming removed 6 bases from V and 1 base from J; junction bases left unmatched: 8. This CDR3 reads CASSDRDRISYNEQFF. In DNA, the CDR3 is TGTGCCAGTAGCGATCGGGACAGGATTTCCTACAATGAGCAGTTCTTC.

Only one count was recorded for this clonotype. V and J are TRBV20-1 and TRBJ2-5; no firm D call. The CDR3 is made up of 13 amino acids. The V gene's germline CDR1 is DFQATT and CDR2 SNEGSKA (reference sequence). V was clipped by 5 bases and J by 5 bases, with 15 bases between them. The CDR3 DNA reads TGCAGTGCTCCGTTAGGATCCCGGGAGACCCAGTACTTC. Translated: CSAPLGSRETQYF.

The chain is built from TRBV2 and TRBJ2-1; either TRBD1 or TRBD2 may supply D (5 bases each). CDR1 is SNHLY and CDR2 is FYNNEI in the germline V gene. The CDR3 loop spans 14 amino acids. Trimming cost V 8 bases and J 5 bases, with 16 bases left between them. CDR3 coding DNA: TGTGCCAGCGGCCGGGACGTATCCCACAATGAGCAGTTCTTC. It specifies CASGRDVSHNEQFF.

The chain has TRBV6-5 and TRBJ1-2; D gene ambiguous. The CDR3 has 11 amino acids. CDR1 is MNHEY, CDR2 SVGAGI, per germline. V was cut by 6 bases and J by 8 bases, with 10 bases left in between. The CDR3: CASRAAGGYTF. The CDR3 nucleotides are TGTGCCAGCAGGGCTGCGGGCGGCTACACCTTC.

CDR3 protein: CASSVGVTGSSGNTIYF. For the CDR3, the DNA is TGTGCCAGCAGCGTAGGTGTGACAGGGAGCTCTGGAAACACCATATATTTT. The chain has TRBV9 and TRBJ1-3; 7 bases align to TRBD1. V was pared by 0 bases and J by 0 bases, with 6 bases of the junction left unmatched. The V gene's germline CDR1 is SGDLS and CDR2 YYNGEE. There are 17 residues in the CDR3. Complete variable domain (other parts from reference TRBV9 and TRBJ1-3): DSGVTQTPKHLITATGQRVTLRCSPRSGDLSVYWYQQSLDQGLQFLIQYYNGEERAKGNILERFSAQQFPDLHSELNLSSLELGDSALYFCASSVGVTGSSGNTIYFGEGSWLTVV.

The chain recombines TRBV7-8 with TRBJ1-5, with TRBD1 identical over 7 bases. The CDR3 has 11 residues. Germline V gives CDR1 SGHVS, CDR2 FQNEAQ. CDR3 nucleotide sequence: TGTGCATCAGGGGGGAATCAGCCCCAGCATTTT. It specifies CASGGNQPQHF. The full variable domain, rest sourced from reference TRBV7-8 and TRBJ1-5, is GAGVSQSPRYKVAKRGQDVALRCDPISGHVSLFWYQQALGQGPEFLTYFQNEAQLDKSGLPSDRFFAERPEGSVSTLKIQRTQQEDSAVYLCASGGNQPQHFGDGTRLSIL.

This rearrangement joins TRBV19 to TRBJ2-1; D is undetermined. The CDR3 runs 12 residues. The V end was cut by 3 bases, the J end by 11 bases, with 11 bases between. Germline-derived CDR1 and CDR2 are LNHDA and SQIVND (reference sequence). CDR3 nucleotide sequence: TGTGCCAGTAGTATTGCCGGGCCGAAGCAGTTCTTC. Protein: CASSIAGPKQFF.

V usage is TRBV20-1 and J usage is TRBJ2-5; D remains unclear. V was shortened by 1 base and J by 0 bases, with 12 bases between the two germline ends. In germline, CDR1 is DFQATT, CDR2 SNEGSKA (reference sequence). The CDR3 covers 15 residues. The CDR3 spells CSARVQEMYQETQYF. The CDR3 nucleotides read TGCAGTGCTAGAGTTCAGGAGATGTACCAAGAGACCCAGTACTTC.

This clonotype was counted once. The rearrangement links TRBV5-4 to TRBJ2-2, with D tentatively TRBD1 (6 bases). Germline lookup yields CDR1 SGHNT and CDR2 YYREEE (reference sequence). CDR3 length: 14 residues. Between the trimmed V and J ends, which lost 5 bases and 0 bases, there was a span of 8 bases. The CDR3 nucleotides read TGTGCCAGCAGTGGACAGTCGAACACCGGGGAGCTGTTTTTT. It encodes CASSGQSNTGELFF.

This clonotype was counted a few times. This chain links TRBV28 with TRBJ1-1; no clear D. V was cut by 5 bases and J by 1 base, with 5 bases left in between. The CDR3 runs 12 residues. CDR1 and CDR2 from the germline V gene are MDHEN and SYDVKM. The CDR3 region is CASSLPNTEAFF. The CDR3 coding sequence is TGTGCCAGCAGTCTCCCGAACACTGAAGCTTTCTTT.

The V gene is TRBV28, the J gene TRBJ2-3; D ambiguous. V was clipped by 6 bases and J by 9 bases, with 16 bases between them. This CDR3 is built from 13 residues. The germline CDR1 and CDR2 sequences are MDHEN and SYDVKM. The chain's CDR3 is CASSFSGLGTQYF. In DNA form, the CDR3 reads TGTGCCAGCAGCTTCTCGGGTCTAGGAACGCAGTATTTT.

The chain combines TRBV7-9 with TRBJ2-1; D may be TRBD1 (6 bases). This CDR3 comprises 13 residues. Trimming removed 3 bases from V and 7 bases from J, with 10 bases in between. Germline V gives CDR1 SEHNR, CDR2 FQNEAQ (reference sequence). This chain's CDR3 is CASSLGAGNEQFF. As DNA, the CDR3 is TGTGCCAGCAGCTTGGGGGCCGGGAATGAGCAGTTCTTC.

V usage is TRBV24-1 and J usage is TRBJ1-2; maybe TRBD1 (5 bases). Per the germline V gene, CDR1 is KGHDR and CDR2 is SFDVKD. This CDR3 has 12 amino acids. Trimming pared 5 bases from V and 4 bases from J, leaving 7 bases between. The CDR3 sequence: CATSAGSYGYTF. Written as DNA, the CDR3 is TGTGCCACCAGTGCAGGGTCCTATGGCTACACCTTC.